These 10 T cell receptor beta chains originate from one sample sequenced in a study of PD-1 blockade in classical Hodgkin lymphoma. Time point reported: cycle 4 day 1 (C4D1), after 5 to 7 weeks of nivolumab. Following autologous stem cell transplantation, relapse occurred in every patient, and exposure to brentuximab vedotin varied. The data were produced by immunoSEQ multiplex PCR, yet TCRdb's version contains in-frame clones alone and is incomplete. Here the sample spans about 20,000 clones, less than 85% being singletons. The starting material was peripheral blood mononuclear cells (PBMCs), obtained before the fourth cycle of nivolumab. Receptors originate from a human donor with classical Hodgkin lymphoma.

This clone came up a few times. V usage is TRBV11-2 and J usage is TRBJ2-6; D is unclear. The V end lost 2 bases, the J end lost 1 base, and 15 bases lay between the germline ends. CDR3 length: 18 amino acids. CDR1 is SGHAT, CDR2 FQNNGV, per germline. The CDR3 is CASSLLRVLGSGANVLTF. The CDR3 nucleotides are TGTGCCAGCAGCTTACTTCGGGTCCTCGGGTCTGGGGCCAACGTCCTGACTTTC.

This chain links TRBV6-1 with TRBJ1-1; maybe TRBD1 (5 bases). Germline V gene data show CDR1 as MNHNS and CDR2 as SASEGT. The CDR3 has 14 residues. Trimming removed 6 bases from V and 0 bases from J, with 11 bases in between. CDR3: CASRGRVLNTEAFF. For the CDR3, the DNA is TGTGCCAGCAGGGGCAGGGTACTGAACACTGAAGCTTTCTTT.

This clone is labeled as medium-sized (0.01 to 0.1%). This chain links TRBV2 with TRBJ1-6, with a weak D call TRBD1 (6 bases). CDR1 is SNHLY and CDR2 is FYNNEI in the germline V gene. V dropped 7 bases and J dropped 0 bases, with 16 bases sitting between them. The CDR3 is 17 amino acids. CDR3 in amino acids: CASTRGGRSSYNSPLHF. The DNA for the CDR3 is TGTGCCAGCACCAGGGGTGGACGGAGCTCCTATAATTCACCCCTCCACTTT.

The rearrangement links TRBV7-6 to TRBJ2-7, with D perhaps TRBD2 (7 bases). V was cut by 3 bases and J by 4 bases, with 13 bases left in between. CDR1 and CDR2 from the germline V gene are SGHVS and FNYEAQ. The CDR3 length is 14 residues. As DNA, the CDR3 is TGTGCCAGCAGCTTGCAGGGAGGGGGTTACGAGCAGTACTTC. The encoded protein is CASSLQGGGYEQYF.

This chain joins TRBV5-1 and TRBJ1-1; 8 bases align to TRBD1. The CDR3 sequence is 14 residues long. V dropped 0 bases and J dropped 5; count of bases not matched to a gene: 3. Per the germline V gene, CDR1 is SGHRS and CDR2 is YFSETQ. Here the CDR3 DNA reads TGCGCCAGCAGCTTGGCAGGGGGCGGTACTGAAGCTTTCTTT. Translating gives CASSLAGGGTEAFF.

A single count supports this clone. The rearrangement links TRBV2 to TRBJ2-5; D is possibly TRBD1 or TRBD2 (5 bases each). The CDR3 has 13 amino acids. Per the germline V gene, CDR1 is SNHLY and CDR2 is FYNNEI. V was shortened by 7 bases and J by 1 base, with 10 bases between the two germline ends. The CDR3 sequence is CASKSGTQETQYF. For the CDR3, the DNA is TGTGCCAGCAAGTCAGGGACCCAAGAGACCCAGTACTTC. Variable domain in full (rest from reference TRBV2 and TRBJ2-5): EPEVTQTPSHQVTQMGQEVILRCVPISNHLYFYWYRQILGQKVEFLVSFYNNEISEKSEIFDDQFSVERPDGSNFTLKIRSTKLEDSAMYFCASKSGTQETQYFGPGTRLLVL.

The V call is TRBV9, the J call TRBJ1-1, with a weak D call TRBD1 (6 bases). The CDR3 sequence is 15 residues long. Germline CDR1 SGDLS, CDR2 YYNGEE. The V end lost 0 bases, the J end lost 4 bases, and 13 bases lay between the germline ends. The CDR3 reads CASSVAPGQITEAFF. The CDR3 DNA sequence: TGTGCCAGCAGCGTAGCCCCCGGACAGATCACTGAAGCTTTCTTT.

The V gene is TRBV6-5, the J gene TRBJ1-5; D remains unclear. CDR1 and CDR2 from the germline V gene are MNHEY and SVGAGI. The V end lost 6 bases, the J end lost 0 bases, and 12 bases lay between the germline ends. The CDR3 totals 15 residues. CDR3 bases: TGTGCCAGCAGCTCATCGGGGTATAGCAATCAGCCCCAGCATTTT. The encoded protein is CASSSSGYSNQPQHF.

This chain joins TRBV2 and TRBJ1-1, with 8 bases fitting TRBD1. The CDR3 totals 13 residues. The germline gives CDR1 SNHLY, CDR2 FYNNEI. V shed 1 base, J shed 12 bases, and the junction held 7 bases outside the gene matches. The CDR3 spells CASSEGQGRTSFF. The CDR3 DNA is TGTGCCAGCAGTGAAGGACAGGGGAGAACTTCTTTCTTT.

The V and J genes are TRBV30 and TRBJ1-2; D is unresolved. Trimming took off 2 bases at V and 0 bases at J, with 4 bases between the two ends. The CDR3 runs to 12 residues. Germline CDR1 is GTSNPN and CDR2 is SVGIG (reference sequence). The CDR3 here is CAWSPANYGYTF. CDR3 coding DNA: TGTGCCTGGAGTCCAGCTAACTATGGCTACACCTTC.